The present TCR beta chain was sequenced within a study of regulatory T cells in long-lasting Graves disease. Arm-PCR of CDR3 regions with iRepertoire HTBI primers generated TCR beta libraries. MiXCR was run by TCRdb on the multiplex PCR reads, yielding one entry per CDR3 protein. The sample carries roughly 380,000 distinct CDR3 sequences, roughly 17% recorded once. Time point reported: newly diagnosed GD, antithyroid drugs for less than 3 months. There was RNA extracted from PBMCs, and the TCR library was made from it. CDR3 size: 15 residues. V gave up 1 base and J gave up 9 bases; unmatched junction bases: 8. The sample holds many counts of this clonotype. This sample also appeared in a second study, on T cells in Graves' hyperthyroidism and ophthalmopathy. As that report states: The model predicted ophthalmopathy a median roughly 6.3 months before onset.

The source material was peripheral blood mononuclear cells (PBMCs), sampled at new diagnosis, from a patient treated with antithyroid drugs. The clonotype was recovered from a man aged 35 to 55 with Graves disease. The V gene is TRBV12-3 or TRBV12-4, the J gene TRBJ2-1, with 8 bases aligning to TRBD2. Here the CDR3 DNA reads TGTGCCAGCAGTTTAGTCGCGGGGGGCGGCGGTGAGCAGTTCTTC. This codes for CASSLVAGGGGEQFF.